A selection of T cell receptor beta chains follows, all from one sample in a study of OX40 agonist ivuxolimab in advanced cancers. Clones were sequenced by immunoSEQ multiplex PCR, and TCRdb holds only the in-frame ones, with some missing. The sample records about 100,000 clones, 87% being singletons. This sample comprised CD4+ or CD8+ T cells sorted from blood, obtained in a trial of the OX40 agonist ivuxolimab. These receptors originate from an adult with an advanced solid tumor such as melanoma, head and neck, liver or kidney cancer. Both conserved end residues are part of each CDR3. D genes are given only for firm matches. Size is stated for part of the rows, as once, few or many counts, or as a class when the clone is expanded.

v_call	clone_size	j_call	d_call	cdr3_aa	cdr3_nt
TRBV6-5	.	TRBJ1-5	.	CASSYVVGQPQHF	TGTGCCAGCAGTTACGTGGTTGGACAGCCCCAGCATTTT
TRBV19	.	TRBJ2-2	.	CASSIERGRGTGELFF	TGTGCCAGTAGTATAGAGAGGGGGAGGGGCACCGGGGAGCTGTTTTTT
TRBV20-1	.	TRBJ1-1	.	CSGKQNTEAFF	TGCAGTGGCAAGCAGAACACTGAAGCTTTCTTT
TRBV11-2	.	TRBJ2-7	.	CASRAGHSNYEQYF	TGTGCCAGCAGGGCGGGACATTCCAACTACGAGCAGTACTTC
TRBV9	.	TRBJ2-5	.	CASSPSGLGETQYF	TGTGCCAGCAGCCCCTCTGGGCTGGGAGAGACCCAGTACTTC
TRBV7-2	.	TRBJ2-1	TRBD2	CASSLLAVAYNEQFF	TGTGCCAGCAGCTTACTAGCGGTCGCCTACAATGAGCAGTTCTTC
TRBV5-1	.	TRBJ1-3	.	CASSSSGATSGNTIYF	TGCGCCAGCAGCTCGAGCGGGGCCACCTCTGGAAACACCATATATTTT
TRBV6-5	.	TRBJ1-2	.	CASSPVAVYGYTF	TGTGCCAGCAGCCCCGTCGCAGTATATGGCTACACCTTC
TRBV19	.	TRBJ2-2	TRBD2	CASSSRHAGRGTGELFF	TGTGCCAGTAGTTCACGACACGCAGGGAGGGGTACCGGGGAGCTGTTTTTT
TRBV5-1	.	TRBJ2-7	TRBD2	CASSLRLAGGPYEQYF	TGCGCCAGCAGCCTCAGACTAGCGGGAGGGCCGTACGAGCAGTACTTC
TRBV5-1	.	TRBJ2-2	.	CASSLQGRRAGELFF	TGCGCCAGCAGCTTGCAAGGGCGTAGGGCCGGGGAGCTGTTTTTT
TRBV7-2	.	TRBJ2-7	.	CASSSVTGGEQYF	TGTGCCAGCAGCTCCGTAACAGGAGGCGAGCAGTACTTC
TRBV23-1	.	TRBJ2-7	.	CASSQDYRDPYEQYF	TGCGCCAGCAGTCAAGATTACCGGGATCCCTACGAGCAGTACTTC
TRBV7-8	.	TRBJ2-3	TRBD2	CASSLGAGGPADTQYF	TGTGCCAGCAGCTTAGGGGCGGGGGGGCCCGCAGATACGCAGTATTTT
TRBV19	.	TRBJ1-2	.	CASSIEEQVYGYTF	TGTGCCAGTAGTATAGAGGAACAGGTCTATGGCTACACCTTC
TRBV19	.	TRBJ1-2	.	CARLQGQDGYTF	TGTGCCAGACTACAGGGCCAGGATGGCTACACCTTC
TRBV27	.	TRBJ2-3	TRBD2	CASSSLGLAGGPVDTQYF	TGTGCCAGCAGTTCACTAGGACTAGCGGGGGGGCCAGTAGATACGCAGTATTTT
TRBV2	once	TRBJ1-5	.	CASRWDNQPQHF	TGTGCCAGCAGATGGGACAATCAGCCCCAGCATTTT
TRBV6-5	.	TRBJ2-1	.	CASTPPGVGYNEQFF	TGTGCCAGCACCCCCCCAGGGGTGGGCTACAATGAGCAGTTCTTC
TRBV4-3	once	TRBJ2-7	.	CASSQKADNSYEQYF	TGCGCCAGCAGCCAGAAGGCGGACAACTCCTACGAGCAGTACTTC
TRBV4-1	few	TRBJ1-2	.	CASSQGFLTGPGYTF	TGCGCCAGCAGCCAAGGTTTTCTTACAGGGCCTGGCTACACCTTC
TRBV6-5	.	TRBJ2-3	.	CASRVGISTDTQYF	TGTGCCTCACGGGTAGGGATTAGCACAGATACGCAGTATTTT
TRBV9	.	TRBJ2-2	.	CASSVDAQGNTGELFF	TGTGCCAGCAGCGTAGATGCACAGGGTAACACCGGGGAGCTGTTTTTT
TRBV5-1	.	TRBJ2-2	.	CASSLEPGGTGELFF	TGCGCCAGCAGCTTGGAGCCAGGGGGGACCGGGGAGCTGTTTTTT
TRBV5-4	.	TRBJ1-4	.	CASSLYGPTNEKLFF	TGTGCCAGCAGCTTATACGGTCCAACTAATGAAAAACTGTTTTTT
TRBV5-1	.	TRBJ2-1	TRBD1	CASNDRDPWNEQFF	TGCGCCAGCAACGACAGGGACCCCTGGAATGAGCAGTTCTTC
TRBV5-5	.	TRBJ1-6	TRBD1	CASSPYRGSSYNSPLHF	TGTGCCAGCAGCCCCTACAGGGGAAGCTCCTATAATTCACCCCTCCACTTT
TRBV7-3	.	TRBJ2-2	.	CASSYPSGGRSTGELFF	TGTGCCAGCAGCTACCCGTCGGGTGGCAGGTCGACCGGGGAGCTGTTTTTT
TRBV5-1	.	TRBJ2-1	TRBD2	CASSLVAGGREQFF	TGCGCCAGCAGCTTGGTGGCGGGAGGTAGGGAGCAGTTCTTC
TRBV19	few	TRBJ2-3	.	CASRGLGTDTQYF	TGTGCCAGTAGAGGGCTCGGCACAGATACGCAGTATTTT
TRBV6-5	.	TRBJ2-3	TRBD1	CASSYRGQGRADTQYF	TGTGCCAGCAGTTACCGTGGACAGGGCCGTGCAGATACGCAGTATTTT
TRBV7-6	.	TRBJ2-5	TRBD2	CASSRTSMETQYF	TGTGCCAGCAGCCGGACTAGTATGGAGACCCAGTACTTC
TRBV6-5	.	TRBJ2-7	TRBD2	CASRRTSGRDEQYF	TGTGCCAGCCGAAGGACTAGCGGGAGAGACGAGCAGTACTTC
TRBV7-2	.	TRBJ2-2	TRBD2	CASSLSGRGTGELFF	TGTGCCAGCAGCTTAAGCGGGAGGGGCACCGGGGAGCTGTTTTTT
TRBV14	.	TRBJ1-2	.	CASSQDNIRTLYGYTF	TGTGCCAGCAGCCAAGATAACATTAGGACGCTCTATGGCTACACCTTC
TRBV4-3	.	TRBJ1-2	.	CASSQGAGLDYGYTF	TGCGCCAGCAGCCAAGGGGCAGGGTTGGACTATGGCTACACCTTC
TRBV9	.	TRBJ2-2	TRBD2	CASSFSGRDTGELFF	TGTGCCAGCAGCTTTAGCGGGAGAGACACCGGGGAGCTGTTTTTT
TRBV19	.	TRBJ2-2	.	CASSMNGQTNTGELFF	TGTGCCAGTAGTATGAACGGCCAGACGAACACCGGGGAGCTGTTTTTT
TRBV30	.	TRBJ2-3	.	CASLGVRTDTQYF	TGTGCCTCCCTGGGGGTAAGAACAGATACGCAGTATTTT
TRBV5-4	.	TRBJ2-3	.	CASSLARGRSTDTQYF	TGTGCCAGCAGCTTGGCTCGGGGGCGAAGCACAGATACGCAGTATTTT
TRBV9	.	TRBJ2-5	TRBD1	CASSVDQDRVETQYF	TGTGCCAGCAGCGTAGATCAGGACAGGGTAGAGACCCAGTACTTC
TRBV5-4	.	TRBJ2-5	.	CASSFSQIQETQYF	TGTGCCAGCAGCTTTTCCCAGATCCAAGAGACCCAGTACTTC
TRBV6-5	.	TRBJ2-7	TRBD1	CASSYLPGQGNEQYF	TGTGCCAGCAGTTACCTTCCGGGACAGGGGAACGAGCAGTACTTC
TRBV13	.	TRBJ1-2	TRBD1	CASSHERQGGYTF	TGTGCCAGCAGCCACGAGAGACAGGGTGGCTACACCTTC
TRBV19	.	TRBJ2-5	TRBD1	CASSRGDRGRETQYF	TGTGCCAGTAGTAGGGGGGACAGGGGGCGAGAGACCCAGTACTTC
TRBV4-3	.	TRBJ2-5	.	CASSQGKSQETQYF	TGCGCCAGCAGCCAAGGAAAGAGCCAAGAGACCCAGTACTTC
TRBV18	.	TRBJ2-5	.	CASSPPVKETQYF	TGTGCCAGCTCACCACCGGTGAAAGAGACCCAGTACTTC
TRBV6-5	.	TRBJ2-7	TRBD1	CASKTGTGAGEQYF	TGTGCCAGCAAAACCGGGACAGGAGCTGGGGAGCAGTACTTC
TRBV6-1	.	TRBJ2-5	.	CASSSYPQETQYF	TGTGCCAGCAGTTCATACCCGCAAGAGACCCAGTACTTC
TRBV7-9	few	TRBJ1-3	.	CASSPREDTIYF	TGTGCCAGCAGCCCCAGGGAGGACACCATATATTTT
TRBV30	.	TRBJ1-5	TRBD1	CAWSGQGGNQPRHF	TGTGCCTGGAGTGGACAGGGGGGCAATCAGCCCCGGCATTTT
TRBV19	.	TRBJ1-2	.	CASSIGTRGYGYTF	TGTGCCAGTAGTATCGGGACCCGAGGCTATGGCTACACCTTC